These 18 T cell receptor beta chains originate from one sample sequenced in a study of blood T cell repertoires in COVID-19. The data were produced by immunoSEQ multiplex PCR, yet TCRdb's version contains in-frame clones alone and is incomplete. Of about 230,000 clones in the sample, around 80% were seen once. Material for sequencing was peripheral blood. The receptors stem from a young woman with COVID-19, enrolled during active disease.

This rearrangement joins TRBV21-1 to TRBJ1-3; the D call of TRBD1 is as the table states it, not checked on the DNA. TRBV21-1 is a pseudogene. This CDR3 spans 17 amino acids. The DNA for the CDR3 is TGTGCCAGCAGCTCCCGGACAGGGGAACTCTCTGGAAACACCATATATTTT. Translation: CASSSRTGELSGNTIYF.

This chain uses TRBV7-9 with TRBJ2-7; 11 nucleotides agree with TRBD1. The germline CDR1 and CDR2 sequences are SEHNR and FQNEAQ (reference sequence). After removal of 1 base from V and 5 bases from J, the junction contained 7 bases not matched to a gene. The CDR3 is 16 amino acids. The CDR3 region has the DNA TGTGCCAGCAGCTTAGGTGGGACAGGGGGTAAGGACGAGCAGTACTTC. Translated: CASSLGGTGGKDEQYF.

The rearrangement joins TRBV7-3 to TRBJ1-2; the D is unclear. CDR1 is SGHTA, CDR2 FQGTGA, per germline. This CDR3 is 13 amino acids long. V lost 2 bases and J 4 bases, leaving 8 bases between the germline ends. The CDR3 sequence is CASSLSAAYGYTF. CDR3 DNA sequence: TGTGCCAGCAGCTTATCTGCGGCCTATGGCTACACCTTC.

V is TRBV24-1 and J is TRBJ1-1; 9 bases line up with TRBD1. Per the germline V gene, CDR1 is KGHDR and CDR2 is SFDVKD. This CDR3 is built from 17 residues. V was pared by 3 bases and J by 2 bases, with 9 bases of the junction left unmatched. For the CDR3, the DNA is TGTGCCACCAGTGATGCACCGGGACAGGGCCGTAACACTGAAGCTTTCTTT. Translated: CATSDAPGQGRNTEAFF.

The V and J genes are TRBV7-8 and TRBJ1-5, with TRBD1 matching 7 bases. This CDR3 is 17 amino acids long. Per germline, CDR1 SGHVS and CDR2 FQNEAQ. J lost 9 bases, V lost 0 bases, and 14 bases had no gene match. CDR3 amino acids: CASSLAGDSHGVVPQHF. The CDR3 coding sequence is TGTGCCAGCAGCTTAGCCGGGGACAGCCACGGGGTGGTGCCCCAGCATTTT.

V gene TRBV5-1 combines with J gene TRBJ2-1; TRBD2 matches at 11 bases. Germline assignment: CDR1 SGHRS and CDR2 YFSETQ. Trimming removed 1 base from V and 10 bases from J; junction bases left unmatched: 4. This CDR3 has 14 amino acids. The CDR3 spells CASSLTSGSGEQFF. DNA for the CDR3: TGCGCCAGCAGCTTGACTAGCGGGAGCGGGGAGCAGTTCTTC.

The rearrangement uses TRBV15 and TRBJ2-3; the D gene is possibly TRBD2 (6 bases). CDR3 size: 12 residues. Between the trimmed V and J ends, which lost 8 bases and 6 bases, there was a span of 12 bases. Germline CDR1 reads LNHNV; CDR2 reads YYDKDF (reference sequence). The CDR3 DNA sequence: TGTGCCACCCGCGGGGCGGTTGATACGCAGTATTTT. Its protein product is CATRGAVDTQYF.

The chain couples TRBV29-1 to TRBJ2-7, with 7 bases that match TRBD2. Germline CDR1 reads SQVTM; CDR2 reads ANQGSEA. This CDR3 region has 14 residues. Trimming cost V 1 base and J 2 bases; bases outside gene matches: 5. CDR3 protein: CSVEGPAGAYEQYF. CDR3 nucleotides: TGCAGCGTTGAAGGCCCGGCGGGGGCCTACGAGCAGTACTTC.

Details on this clone: The sample contains more than one DNA sequence encoding this CDR3. The chain joins TRBV30 to TRBJ1-1, with TRBD1 as a possible D gene (5 bases). The CDR3 contains 13 residues. CDR1 GTSNPN and CDR2 SVGIG come from the germline V gene (reference sequence). Trimming removed 0 bases from V and 5 bases from J, with 10 bases in between. CDR3 DNA sequence: TGTGCCTGGAGTGTACGGGGGGGAACTGAAGCTTTCTTT. Residues: CAWSVRGGTEAFF. Combining the CDR3 with reference TRBV30 and TRBJ1-1 gives the whole variable domain SQTIHQWPATLVQPVGSPLSLECTVEGTSNPNLYWYRQAAGRGLQLLFYSVGIGQISSEVPQNLSASRPQDRQFILSSKKLLLSDSGFYLCAWSVRGGTEAFFGQGTRLTVV.

The chain uses TRBV12-3 or TRBV12-4 and TRBJ1-5; 7 nucleotides agree with TRBD1. CDR3 length equals 13 residues. V lost 5 bases, J lost 2 bases, and 0 bases stayed unmatched. As DNA, the CDR3 is TGTGCCAGCAGTGGGACAGGCAATCAGCCCCAGCATTTT. It yields the protein CASSGTGNQPQHF.

CDR3 loop: CASTPSGGMDTQYF. CDR3 DNA sequence: TGTGCCAGCACCCCCAGCGGGGGCATGGATACGCAGTATTTT. The chain links TRBV7-9 to TRBJ2-3, with 8 bases that match TRBD2. V was clipped by 7 bases and J by 6 bases; unmatched bases: 9. The CDR3 consists of 14 residues. CDR1 and CDR2 (germline): SEHNR, FQNEAQ (reference sequence).

The chain's CDR3 is CASSFEGSGNSPLHF. The CDR3 nucleotides read TGCGCCAGCAGCTTTGAGGGGAGCGGGAATTCACCCCTCCACTTT. The chain joins TRBV5-1 to TRBJ1-6, with D perhaps TRBD1 (5 bases). There are 15 residues in the CDR3. Trimming removed 2 bases from V and 7 bases from J, with 13 bases in between. In germline, CDR1 is SGHRS, CDR2 YFSETQ.

This clone has only a few counts. V usage is TRBV3-1 (or the pseudogene TRBV3-2) and J usage is TRBJ2-1; 11 nucleotides agree with TRBD2. After removal of 4 bases from V and 8 bases from J, the junction contained 7 bases not matched to a gene. Germline CDR1 reads LGHDT; CDR2 reads YNNKEL (reference sequence). The CDR3 covers 15 residues. CDR3 in amino acids: CASSLSGTSGHEQFF. Written as DNA, the CDR3 is TGTGCCAGCAGCCTCTCCGGGACTAGCGGACATGAGCAGTTCTTC.

This chain joins TRBV12-3 or TRBV12-4 and TRBJ2-3; D call uncertain. V shed 6 bases and J shed 5 bases, with 6 bases lying between them. This CDR3 has 11 residues. The CDR3 coding sequence is TGTGCCAGCAGCCCCCAAGATACGCAGTATTTT. Amino acid sequence: CASSPQDTQYF.

V gene TRBV18 combines with J gene TRBJ2-2; 10 bases map to TRBD2. There are 16 residues in the CDR3. The V and J ends lost 3 bases and 6 bases, in that order; junction bases with no gene match: 7. The germline CDR1 and CDR2 sequences are KGHSH and LQKENI. CDR3 residues: CASSPMLAGGSGELFF. In DNA, the CDR3 is TGTGCCAGCTCACCGATGTTAGCGGGAGGTTCCGGGGAGCTGTTTTTT.

The V gene is TRBV7-3, the J gene TRBJ2-1, with TRBD2 as a possible D gene (6 bases). V was trimmed by 5 bases and J by 1 base, leaving 18 bases between them. The CDR3 totals 17 residues. The germline V gene encodes CDR1 SGHTA and CDR2 FQGTGA. CDR3 DNA: TGTGCCAGCAGCCCATCGGGGCGGGGTGGGTCCTACAATGAGCAGTTCTTC. This gives the protein CASSPSGRGGSYNEQFF.

The gene calls are TRBV27 and TRBJ1-6, with D perhaps matching TRBD1 (6 bases). Trimming left V 5 bases short and J 7 bases short, with 12 bases between. Per germline, CDR1 MNHEY and CDR2 SMNVEV (reference sequence). The CDR3 spans 14 residues. The CDR3 here is CASSHRVGNSPLHF. CDR3 nucleotide sequence: TGTGCCAGCAGTCACAGGGTGGGGAATTCACCCCTCCACTTT.

J is TRBJ2-1 and V is TRBV27; 9 bases agree with TRBD1. The CDR3 runs to 15 residues. CDR1 is MNHEY, CDR2 SMNVEV, per germline (reference sequence). V dropped 5 bases and J dropped 9; count of bases not matched to a gene: 11. The CDR3 here is CASSMRQGVLGEQFF. The CDR3 bases are TGTGCCAGCAGTATGAGACAGGGGGTGTTGGGTGAGCAGTTCTTC.